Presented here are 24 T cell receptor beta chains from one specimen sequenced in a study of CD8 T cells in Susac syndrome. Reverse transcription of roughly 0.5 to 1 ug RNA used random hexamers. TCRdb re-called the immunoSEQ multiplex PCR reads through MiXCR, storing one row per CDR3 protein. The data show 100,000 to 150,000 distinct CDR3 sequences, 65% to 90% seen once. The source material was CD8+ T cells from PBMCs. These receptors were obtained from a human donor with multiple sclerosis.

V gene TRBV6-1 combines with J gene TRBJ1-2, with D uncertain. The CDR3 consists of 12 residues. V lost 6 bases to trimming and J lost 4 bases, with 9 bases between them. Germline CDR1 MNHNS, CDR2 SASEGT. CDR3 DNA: TGTGCCAGCAGCCCCAGTACCTATGGCTACACCTTC. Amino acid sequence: CASSPSTYGYTF.

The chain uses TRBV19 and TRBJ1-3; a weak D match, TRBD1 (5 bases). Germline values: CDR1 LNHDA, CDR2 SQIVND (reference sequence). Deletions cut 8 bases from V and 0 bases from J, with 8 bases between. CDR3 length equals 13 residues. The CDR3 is CASEDNSGNTIYF. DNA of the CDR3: TGTGCCAGTGAGGACAACTCTGGAAACACCATATATTTT.

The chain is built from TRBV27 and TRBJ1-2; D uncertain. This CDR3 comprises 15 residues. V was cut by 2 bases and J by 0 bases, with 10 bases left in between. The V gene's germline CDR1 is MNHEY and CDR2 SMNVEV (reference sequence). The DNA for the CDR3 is TGTGCCAGCAGTTTAACGGCAGAGACTAACTATGGCTACACCTTC. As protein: CASSLTAETNYGYTF.

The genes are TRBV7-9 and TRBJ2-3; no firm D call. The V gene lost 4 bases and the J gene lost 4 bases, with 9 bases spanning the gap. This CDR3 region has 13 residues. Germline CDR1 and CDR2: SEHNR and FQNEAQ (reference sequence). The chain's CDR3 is CASSSPDSDTQYF. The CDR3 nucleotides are TGTGCCAGCAGCTCCCCAGATTCAGATACGCAGTATTTT. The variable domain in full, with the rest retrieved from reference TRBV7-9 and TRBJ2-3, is DTGVSQNPRHKITKRGQNVTFRCDPISEHNRLYWYRQTLGQGPEFLTYFQNEAQLEKSRLLSDRFSAERPKGSFSTLEIQRTEQGDSAMYLCASSSPDSDTQYFGPGTRLTVL.

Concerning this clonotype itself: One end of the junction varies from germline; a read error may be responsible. The CDR3 loop is CASGQEAGVNEQFF. DNA of the CDR3: TGCGCCAGCGGCCAAGAAGCAGGTGTCAATGAGCAGTTCTTC. The V and J genes are TRBV4-1 and TRBJ2-1; D gene ambiguous. The CDR3 loop spans 14 amino acids. The germline V gene encodes CDR1 MGHRA and CDR2 YSYEKL.

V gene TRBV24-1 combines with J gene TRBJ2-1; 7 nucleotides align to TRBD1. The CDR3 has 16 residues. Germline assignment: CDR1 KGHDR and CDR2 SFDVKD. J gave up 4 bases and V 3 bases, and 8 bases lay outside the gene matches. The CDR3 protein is CATSDHRGLYYNEQFF. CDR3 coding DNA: TGTGCCACCAGTGATCACAGGGGTTTATATTACAATGAGCAGTTCTTC.

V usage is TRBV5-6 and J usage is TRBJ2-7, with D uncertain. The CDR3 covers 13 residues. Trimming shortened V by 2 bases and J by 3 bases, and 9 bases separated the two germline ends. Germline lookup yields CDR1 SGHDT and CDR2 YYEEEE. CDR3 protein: CASSFGGFYEQYF. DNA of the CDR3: TGTGCCAGCAGCTTTGGCGGATTCTACGAGCAGTACTTC. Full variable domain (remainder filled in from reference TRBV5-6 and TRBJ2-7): DAGVTQSPTHLIKTRGQQVTLRCSPKSGHDTVSWYQQALGQGPQFIFQYYEEEERQRGNFPDRFSGHQFPNYSSELNVNALLLGDSALYLCASSFGGFYEQYFGPGTRLTVT.

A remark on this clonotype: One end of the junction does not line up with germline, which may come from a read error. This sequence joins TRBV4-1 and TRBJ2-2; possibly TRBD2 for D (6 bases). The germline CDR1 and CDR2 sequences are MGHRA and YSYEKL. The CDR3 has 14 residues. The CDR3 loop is CASSPSANTGELFF. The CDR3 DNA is TGTGCCAGCAGCCCTAGCGCTAACACCGGGGAGCTGTTTTTT.

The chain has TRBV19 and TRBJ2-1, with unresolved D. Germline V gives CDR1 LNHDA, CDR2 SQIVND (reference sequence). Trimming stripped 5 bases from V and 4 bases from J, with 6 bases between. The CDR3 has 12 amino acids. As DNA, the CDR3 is TGTGCCAGTAGTCCGGCGTACAATGAGCAGTTCTTC. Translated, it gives CASSPAYNEQFF. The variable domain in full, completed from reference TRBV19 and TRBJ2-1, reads DGGITQSPKYLFRKEGQNVTLSCEQNLNHDAMYWYRQDPGQGLRLIYYSQIVNDFQKGDIAEGYSVSREKKESFPLTVTSAQKNPTAFYLCASSPAYNEQFFGPGTRLTVL.

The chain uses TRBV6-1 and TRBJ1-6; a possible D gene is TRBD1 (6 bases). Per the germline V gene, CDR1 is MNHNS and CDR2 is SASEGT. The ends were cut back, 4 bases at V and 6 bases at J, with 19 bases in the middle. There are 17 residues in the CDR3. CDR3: CASSGGTPGIRNSPLHF. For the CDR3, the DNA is TGTGCCAGCAGTGGCGGGACACCGGGCATTCGTAATTCACCCCTCCACTTT.

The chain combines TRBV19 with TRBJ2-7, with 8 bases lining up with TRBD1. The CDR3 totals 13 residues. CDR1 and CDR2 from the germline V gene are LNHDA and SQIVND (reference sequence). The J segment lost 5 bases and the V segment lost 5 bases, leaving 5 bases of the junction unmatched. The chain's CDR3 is CASSLTGAHEQYV. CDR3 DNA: TGTGCCAGTAGTCTGACAGGGGCCCACGAGCAGTACGTC.

This CDR3 reads CASSLESSGNTEAFF. The CDR3 DNA follows: TGTGCCAGCAGCTTAGAGTCGTCCGGGAACACTGAAGCTTTCTTT. The gene calls are TRBV7-6 and TRBJ1-1; D is uncertain. Germline V gene sequence: CDR1 SGHVS, CDR2 FNYEAQ. The CDR3 sequence is 15 residues long. V lost 1 base and J 1 base, leaving 10 bases between the germline ends.

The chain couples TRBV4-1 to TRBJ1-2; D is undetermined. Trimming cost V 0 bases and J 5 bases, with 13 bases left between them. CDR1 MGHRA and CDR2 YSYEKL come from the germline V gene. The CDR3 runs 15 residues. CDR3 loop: CASSQDPSIIYGYTF. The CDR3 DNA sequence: TGCGCCAGCAGCCAAGATCCCAGCATAATATATGGCTACACCTTC.

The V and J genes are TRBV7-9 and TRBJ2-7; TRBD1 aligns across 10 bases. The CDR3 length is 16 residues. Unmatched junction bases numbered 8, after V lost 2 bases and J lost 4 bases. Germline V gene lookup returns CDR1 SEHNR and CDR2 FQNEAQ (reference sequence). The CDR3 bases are TGTGCCAGCAGCTTACTCCTGAGGGACAGGGGATACGAGCAGTACTTC. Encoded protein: CASSLLLRDRGYEQYF.

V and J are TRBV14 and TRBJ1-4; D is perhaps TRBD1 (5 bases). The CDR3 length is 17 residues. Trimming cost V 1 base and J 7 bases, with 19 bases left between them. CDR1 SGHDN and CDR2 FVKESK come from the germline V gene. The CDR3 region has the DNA TGTGCCAGCAGCCAAGGGCATAACAGGAGACTCGGTGAAAAACTGTTTTTT. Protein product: CASSQGHNRRLGEKLFF.

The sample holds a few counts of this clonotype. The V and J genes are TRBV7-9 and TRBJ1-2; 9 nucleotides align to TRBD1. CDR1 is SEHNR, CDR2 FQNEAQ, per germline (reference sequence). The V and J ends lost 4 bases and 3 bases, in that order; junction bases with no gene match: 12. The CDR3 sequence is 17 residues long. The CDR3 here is CASSSLTPRDRDYGYTF. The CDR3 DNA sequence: TGTGCCAGCAGCTCCCTCACACCCCGGGACAGGGACTATGGCTACACCTTC.

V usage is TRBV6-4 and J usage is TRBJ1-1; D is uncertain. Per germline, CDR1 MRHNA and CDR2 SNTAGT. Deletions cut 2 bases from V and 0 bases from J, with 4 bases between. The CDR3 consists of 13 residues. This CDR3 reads CASSDKVNTEAFF. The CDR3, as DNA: TGTGCCAGCAGTGACAAGGTGAACACTGAAGCTTTCTTT.

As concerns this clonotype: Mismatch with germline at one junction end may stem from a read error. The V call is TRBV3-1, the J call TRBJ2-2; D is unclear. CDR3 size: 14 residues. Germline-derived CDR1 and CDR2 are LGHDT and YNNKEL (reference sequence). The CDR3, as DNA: TGTGCCAGCACCCAAGTCCCGTCCCCCGGGGAGCTGTTTTTT. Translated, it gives CASTQVPSPGELFF.

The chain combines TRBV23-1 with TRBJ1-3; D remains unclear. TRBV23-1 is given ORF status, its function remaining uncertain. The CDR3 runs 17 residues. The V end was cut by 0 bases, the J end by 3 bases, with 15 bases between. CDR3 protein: CASSQSSTGFDGNTIYF. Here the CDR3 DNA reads TGCGCCAGCAGTCAATCGTCGACGGGGTTTGATGGAAACACCATATATTTT.

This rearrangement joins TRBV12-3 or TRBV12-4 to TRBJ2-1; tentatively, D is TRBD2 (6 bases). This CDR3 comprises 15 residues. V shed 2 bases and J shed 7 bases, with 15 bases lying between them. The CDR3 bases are TGTGCCAGCAGTTTAACCAGCGGGTCTTTGAATGAGCAGTTCTTC. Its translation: CASSLTSGSLNEQFF.

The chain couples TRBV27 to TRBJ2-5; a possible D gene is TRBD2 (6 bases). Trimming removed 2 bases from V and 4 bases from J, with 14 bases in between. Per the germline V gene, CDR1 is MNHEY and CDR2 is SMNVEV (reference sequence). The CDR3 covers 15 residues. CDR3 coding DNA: TGTGCCAGCAGTTTAGCGGGGACCCCCCCAGAGACCCAGTACTTC. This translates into CASSLAGTPPETQYF.

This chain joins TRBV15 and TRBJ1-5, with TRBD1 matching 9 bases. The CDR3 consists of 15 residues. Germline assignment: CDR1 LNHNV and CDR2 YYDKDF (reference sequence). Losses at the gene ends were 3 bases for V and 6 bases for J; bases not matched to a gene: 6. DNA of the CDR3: TGTGCCACCAGCAGGGACAGGGGCGTGGGTCAGCCCCAGCATTTT. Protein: CATSRDRGVGQPQHF.

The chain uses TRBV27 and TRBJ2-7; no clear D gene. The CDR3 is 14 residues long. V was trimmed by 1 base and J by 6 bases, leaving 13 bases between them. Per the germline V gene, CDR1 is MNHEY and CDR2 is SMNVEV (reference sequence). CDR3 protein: CASSLYGHRAEQYF. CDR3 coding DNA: TGTGCCAGCAGTTTATACGGCCACCGGGCCGAGCAGTACTTC.

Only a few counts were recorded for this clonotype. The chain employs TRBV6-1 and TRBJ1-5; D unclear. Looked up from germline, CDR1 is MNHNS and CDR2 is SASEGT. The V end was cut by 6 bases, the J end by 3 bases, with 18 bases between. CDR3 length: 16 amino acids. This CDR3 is CASRTRMTSYNQPQHF. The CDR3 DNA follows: TGTGCCAGCAGAACCAGGATGACATCTTACAATCAGCCCCAGCATTTT.